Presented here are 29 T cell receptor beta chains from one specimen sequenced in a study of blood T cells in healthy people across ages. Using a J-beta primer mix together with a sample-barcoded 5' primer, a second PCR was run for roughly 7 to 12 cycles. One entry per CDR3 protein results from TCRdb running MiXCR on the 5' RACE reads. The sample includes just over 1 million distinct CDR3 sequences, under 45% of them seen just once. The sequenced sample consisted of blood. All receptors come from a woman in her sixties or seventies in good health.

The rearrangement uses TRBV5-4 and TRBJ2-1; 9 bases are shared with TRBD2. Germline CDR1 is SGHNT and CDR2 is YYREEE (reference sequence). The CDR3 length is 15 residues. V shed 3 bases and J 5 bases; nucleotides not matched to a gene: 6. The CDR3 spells CASSSDRLADNEQFF. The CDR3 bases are TGTGCCAGCAGCTCCGACAGACTAGCGGACAATGAGCAGTTCTTC.

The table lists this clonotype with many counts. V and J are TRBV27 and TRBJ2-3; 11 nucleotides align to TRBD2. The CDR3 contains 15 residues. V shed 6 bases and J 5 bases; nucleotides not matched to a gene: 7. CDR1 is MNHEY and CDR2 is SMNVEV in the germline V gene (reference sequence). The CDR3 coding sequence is TGTGCCAGCAGATTAGCGGGAGGGCAGGGAGATACGCAGTATTTT. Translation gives CASRLAGGQGDTQYF.

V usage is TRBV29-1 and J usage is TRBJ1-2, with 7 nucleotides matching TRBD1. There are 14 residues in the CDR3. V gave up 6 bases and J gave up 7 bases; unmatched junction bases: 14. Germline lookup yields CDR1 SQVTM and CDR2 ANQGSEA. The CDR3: CSVWGQGGLGGYTF. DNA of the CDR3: TGCAGCGTGTGGGGGCAGGGGGGTCTCGGTGGCTACACCTTC.

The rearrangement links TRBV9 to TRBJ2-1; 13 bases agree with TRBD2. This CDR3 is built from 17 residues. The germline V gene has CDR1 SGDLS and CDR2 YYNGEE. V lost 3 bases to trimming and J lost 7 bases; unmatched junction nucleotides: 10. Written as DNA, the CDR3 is TGTGCCAGCAGCGCCAGAGACGGGACTAGCGGGATTAATGAGCAGTTCTTC. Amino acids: CASSARDGTSGINEQFF. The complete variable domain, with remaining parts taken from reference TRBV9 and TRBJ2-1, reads DSGVTQTPKHLITATGQRVTLRCSPRSGDLSVYWYQQSLDQGLQFLIQYYNGEERAKGNILERFSAQQFPDLHSELNLSSLELGDSALYFCASSARDGTSGINEQFFGPGTRLTVL.

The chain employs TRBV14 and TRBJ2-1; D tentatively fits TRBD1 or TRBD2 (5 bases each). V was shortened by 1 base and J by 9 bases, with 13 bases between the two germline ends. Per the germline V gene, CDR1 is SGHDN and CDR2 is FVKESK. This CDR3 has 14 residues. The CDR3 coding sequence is TGTGCCAGCAGCCAAGGGGGGAGTTGCAGTGAGCAGTTCTTC. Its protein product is CASSQGGSCSEQFF.

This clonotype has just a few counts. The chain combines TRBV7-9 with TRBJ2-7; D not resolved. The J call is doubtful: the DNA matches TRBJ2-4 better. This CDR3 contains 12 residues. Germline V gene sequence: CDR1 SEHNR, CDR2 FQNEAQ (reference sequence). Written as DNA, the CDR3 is TGTGCCAGCAGCTTACTCCCGTCCATTCAGTACTTC. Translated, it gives CASSLLPSIQYF.

This CDR3 is CASSQDSAASGSWLANEQFF. The CDR3 nucleotides read TGTGCCAGCAGCCAAGATTCCGCGGCTAGCGGCTCGTGGTTGGCCAATGAGCAGTTCTTC. V is TRBV3-1 and J is TRBJ2-1; 7 bases align to TRBD2. Trimming removed 0 bases from V and 6 bases from J; junction bases left unmatched: 20. From germline, CDR1 is LGHDT and CDR2 YNNKEL (reference sequence). This CDR3 comprises 20 residues.

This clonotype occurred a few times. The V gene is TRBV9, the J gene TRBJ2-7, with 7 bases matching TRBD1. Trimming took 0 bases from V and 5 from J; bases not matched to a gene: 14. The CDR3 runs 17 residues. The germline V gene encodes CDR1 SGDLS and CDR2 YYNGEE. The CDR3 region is CASSVAKETGEFHEQYF. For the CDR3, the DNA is TGTGCCAGCAGCGTAGCAAAGGAAACAGGGGAATTTCACGAGCAGTACTTC.

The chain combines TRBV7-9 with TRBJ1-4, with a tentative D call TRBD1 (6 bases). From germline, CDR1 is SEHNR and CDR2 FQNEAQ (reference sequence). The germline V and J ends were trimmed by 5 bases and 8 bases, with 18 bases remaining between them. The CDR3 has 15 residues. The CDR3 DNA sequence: TGTGCCAGCAGCCTCGGGGACACCCAGGGGGAAAAACTGTTTTTT. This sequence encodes CASSLGDTQGEKLFF.

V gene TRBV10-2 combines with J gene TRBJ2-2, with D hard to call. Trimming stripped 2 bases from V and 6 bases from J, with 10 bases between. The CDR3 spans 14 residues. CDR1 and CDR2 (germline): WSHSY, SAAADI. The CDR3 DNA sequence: TGCGCCAGCAGTGAGGCAGCCTGGGCCGGGGAGCTGTTTTTT. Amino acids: CASSEAAWAGELFF.

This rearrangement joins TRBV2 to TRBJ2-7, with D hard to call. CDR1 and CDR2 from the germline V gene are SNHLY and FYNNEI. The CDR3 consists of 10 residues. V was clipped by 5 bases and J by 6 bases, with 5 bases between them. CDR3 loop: CASSFLEQYF. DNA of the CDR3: TGTGCCAGCAGTTTCCTCGAGCAGTACTTC. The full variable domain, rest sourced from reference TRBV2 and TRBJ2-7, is EPEVTQTPSHQVTQMGQEVILRCVPISNHLYFYWYRQILGQKVEFLVSFYNNEISEKSEIFDDQFSVERPDGSNFTLKIRSTKLEDSAMYFCASSFLEQYFGPGTRLTVT.

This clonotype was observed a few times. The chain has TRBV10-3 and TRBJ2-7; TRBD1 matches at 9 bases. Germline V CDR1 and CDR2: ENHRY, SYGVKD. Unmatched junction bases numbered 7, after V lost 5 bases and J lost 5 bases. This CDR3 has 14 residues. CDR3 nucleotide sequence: TGTGCCATCAGTCCCCGGGACAGGGTTGACGAGCAGTACTTC. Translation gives CAISPRDRVDEQYF.

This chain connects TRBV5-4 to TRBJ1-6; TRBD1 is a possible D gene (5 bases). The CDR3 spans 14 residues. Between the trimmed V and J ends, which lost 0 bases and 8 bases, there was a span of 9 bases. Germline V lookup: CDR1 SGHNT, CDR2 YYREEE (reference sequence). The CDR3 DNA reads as TGTGCCAGCAGCTTGGCCAGGGTGTATTCACCCCTCCACTTT. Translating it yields CASSLARVYSPLHF. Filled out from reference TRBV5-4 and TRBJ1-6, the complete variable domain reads ETGVTQSPTHLIKTRGQQVTLRCSSQSGHNTVSWYQQALGQGPQFIFQYYREEENGRGNFPPRFSGLQFPNYSSELNVNALELDDSALYLCASSLARVYSPLHFGNGTRLTVT.

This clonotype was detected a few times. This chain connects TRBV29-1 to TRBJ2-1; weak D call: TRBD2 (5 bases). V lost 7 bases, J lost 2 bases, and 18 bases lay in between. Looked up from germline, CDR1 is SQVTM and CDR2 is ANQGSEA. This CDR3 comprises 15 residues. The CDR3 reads CSALLELLAYNEQFF. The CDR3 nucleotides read TGCAGCGCGCTACTAGAGCTGCTGGCCTACAATGAGCAGTTCTTC.

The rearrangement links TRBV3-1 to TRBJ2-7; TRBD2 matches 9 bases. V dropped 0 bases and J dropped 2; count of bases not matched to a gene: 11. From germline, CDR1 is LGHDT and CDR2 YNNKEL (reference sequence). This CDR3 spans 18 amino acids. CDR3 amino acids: CASSQDLRLAALPYEQYF. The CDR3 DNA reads TGTGCCAGCAGCCAAGATTTACGACTAGCGGCTCTTCCCTACGAGCAGTACTTC.

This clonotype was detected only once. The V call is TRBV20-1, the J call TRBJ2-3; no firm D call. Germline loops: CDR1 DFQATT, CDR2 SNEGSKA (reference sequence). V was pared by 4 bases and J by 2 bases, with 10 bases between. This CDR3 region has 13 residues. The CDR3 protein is CSAKLPNTDTQYF. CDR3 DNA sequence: TGCAGTGCTAAGTTGCCTAACACAGATACGCAGTATTTT.

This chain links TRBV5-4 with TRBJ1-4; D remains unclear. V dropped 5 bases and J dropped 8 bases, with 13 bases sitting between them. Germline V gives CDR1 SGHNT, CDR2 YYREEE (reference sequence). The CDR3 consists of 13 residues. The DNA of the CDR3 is TGTGCCAGCAGACCGGACCTGGGAGAAAAACTGTTTTTT. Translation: CASRPDLGEKLFF. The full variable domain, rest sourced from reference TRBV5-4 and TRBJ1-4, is ETGVTQSPTHLIKTRGQQVTLRCSSQSGHNTVSWYQQALGQGPQFIFQYYREEENGRGNFPPRFSGLQFPNYSSELNVNALELDDSALYLCASRPDLGEKLFFGSGTQLSVL.

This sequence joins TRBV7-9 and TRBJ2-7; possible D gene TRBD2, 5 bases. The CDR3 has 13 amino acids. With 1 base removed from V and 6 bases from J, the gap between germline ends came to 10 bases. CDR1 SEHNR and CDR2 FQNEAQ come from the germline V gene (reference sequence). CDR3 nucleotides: TGTGCCAGCAGCTTAGGTCTAGCTGCCGAGCAGTACTTC. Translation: CASSLGLAAEQYF.

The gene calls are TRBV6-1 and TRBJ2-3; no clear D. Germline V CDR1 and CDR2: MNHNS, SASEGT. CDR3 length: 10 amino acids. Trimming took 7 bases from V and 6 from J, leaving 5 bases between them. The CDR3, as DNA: TGTGCCAGCAATGAGGATACGCAGTATTTT. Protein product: CASNEDTQYF.

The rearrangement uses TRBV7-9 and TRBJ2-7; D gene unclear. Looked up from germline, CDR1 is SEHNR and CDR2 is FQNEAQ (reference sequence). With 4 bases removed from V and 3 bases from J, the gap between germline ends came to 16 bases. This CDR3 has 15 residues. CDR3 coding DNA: TGTGCCAGCAGCTCCGCGGACGGGTCCGGCTACGAGCAGTACTTC. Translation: CASSSADGSGYEQYF.

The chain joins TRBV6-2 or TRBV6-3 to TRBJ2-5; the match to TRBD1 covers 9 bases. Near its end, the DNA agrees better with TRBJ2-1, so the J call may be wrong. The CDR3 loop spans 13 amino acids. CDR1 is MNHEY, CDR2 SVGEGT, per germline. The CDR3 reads CASSHRGQETQFF. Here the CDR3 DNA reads TGTGCCAGCAGTCACAGGGGGCAAGAGACCCAGTTCTTC.

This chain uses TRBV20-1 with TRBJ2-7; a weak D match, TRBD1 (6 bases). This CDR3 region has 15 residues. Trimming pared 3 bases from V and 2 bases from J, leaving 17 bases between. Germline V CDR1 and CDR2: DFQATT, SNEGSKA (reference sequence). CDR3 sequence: CSARDFGTRAYEQYF. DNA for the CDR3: TGCAGTGCTAGGGACTTCGGGACAAGAGCCTACGAGCAGTACTTC.

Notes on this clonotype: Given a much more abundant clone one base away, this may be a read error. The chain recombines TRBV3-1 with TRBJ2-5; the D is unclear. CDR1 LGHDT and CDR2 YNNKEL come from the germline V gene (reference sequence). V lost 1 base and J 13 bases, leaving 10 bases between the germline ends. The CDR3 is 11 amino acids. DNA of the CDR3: TGTGCCAGCAGCCAAGGGGCGACTCGGTACTTC. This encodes CASSQGATRYF.

CDR3 DNA: TGCAGTGCAAAGACATTTGAGACCCAGTACTTC. This gives the protein CSAKTFETQYF. The chain recombines TRBV20-1 with TRBJ2-5; D not certain. The CDR3 is 11 residues long. With 6 bases removed from V and 5 bases from J, the gap between germline ends came to 10 bases. CDR1 DFQATT and CDR2 SNEGSKA come from the germline V gene (reference sequence).

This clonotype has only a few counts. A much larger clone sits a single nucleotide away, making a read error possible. The CDR3 nucleotides read TGTGCCAGCAGCGTAGGTGGGACGCCGGCGGATGAGCAGTACTTC. It is translated as CASSVGGTPADEQYF. This sequence joins TRBV9 and TRBJ2-4; either TRBD1 or TRBD2 may supply D (5 bases each). V lost 0 bases, J lost 13 bases, and 20 bases lay in between. This CDR3 region has 15 residues. Germline values: CDR1 SGDLS, CDR2 YYNGEE.

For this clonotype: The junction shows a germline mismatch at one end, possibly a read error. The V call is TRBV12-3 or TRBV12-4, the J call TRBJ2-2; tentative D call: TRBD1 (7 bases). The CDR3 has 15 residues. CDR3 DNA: TGTGCCGGCAGACTCCGGACAGGAGGGACCGGGGAGCTGTTTTTT. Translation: CAGRLRTGGTGELFF.

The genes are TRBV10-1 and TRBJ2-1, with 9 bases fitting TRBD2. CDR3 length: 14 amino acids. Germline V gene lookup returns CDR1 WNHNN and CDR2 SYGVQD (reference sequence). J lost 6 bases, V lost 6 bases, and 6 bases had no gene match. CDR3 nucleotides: TGCGCCAGCAGCCCGGCGGGAGGGAGCAATGAGCAGTTCTTC. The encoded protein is CASSPAGGSNEQFF.

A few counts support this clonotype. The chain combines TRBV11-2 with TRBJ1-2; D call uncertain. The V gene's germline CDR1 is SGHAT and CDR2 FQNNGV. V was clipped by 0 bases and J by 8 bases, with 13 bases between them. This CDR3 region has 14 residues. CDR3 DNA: TGTGCCAGCAGCTTAGATTTAAGGGTCGGAGGCTACACCTTC. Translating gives CASSLDLRVGGYTF. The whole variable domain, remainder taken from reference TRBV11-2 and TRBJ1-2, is EAGVAQSPRYKIIEKRQSVAFWCNPISGHATLYWYQQILGQGPKLLIQFQNNGVVDDSQLPKDRFSAERLKGVDSTLKIQPAKLEDSAVYLCASSLDLRVGGYTFGSGTRLTVV.

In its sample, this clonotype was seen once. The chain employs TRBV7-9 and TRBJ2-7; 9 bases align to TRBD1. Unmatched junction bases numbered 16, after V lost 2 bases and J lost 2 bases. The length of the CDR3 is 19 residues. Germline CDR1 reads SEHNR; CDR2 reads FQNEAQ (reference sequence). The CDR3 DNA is TGTGCCAGCAGCTTAAGTACAGGGGGCTTCGTGGACCCAGCCTACGAGCAGTACTTC. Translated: CASSLSTGGFVDPAYEQYF.